This T cell receptor beta chain was captured in a study of cytomegalovirus exposure and HLA in healthy donors. Notes on the study in general: CMV antigen specificity was confirmed in vitro for three CMV-associated chains.

Comment on this clone: Its specificity is not known.

In germline, CDR1 is SQVTM, CDR2 ANQGSEA. CDR3 length: 14 amino acids. V lost 1 base, J lost 5 bases, and 14 bases lay in between. The PCR ran on 60 Vbeta and 13 Jbeta primers. The data were produced by immunoSEQ multiplex PCR, yet TCRdb's version contains in-frame clones alone and is incomplete. Among about 85,000 clones listed, around 77% were seen once. The clonotype originates from a boy younger than 18 in good health and CMV-seronegative. The chain joins TRBV29-1 to TRBJ1-1; a weak D match, TRBD1 (6 bases). The sequencing input was PBMCs. The CDR3 reads CSVEVKGGRTEAFF. CDR3 DNA sequence: TGCAGCGTTGAAGTTAAAGGGGGTAGGACTGAAGCTTTCTTT.